The T cell receptor (beta chain) under discussion was sequenced for a study of blood T cell repertoires in COVID-19. At the level of the study: Donors in the United States, Italy and Spain gave samples during acute or convalescent COVID-19. The cDNA or gDNA used as material had been derived from T cells, B-cell-depleted T cells, or PBMCs.

In the original analysis: Reference gene primers were amplified, and this amplification served to estimate nucleated cell counts. This table comes from immunoSEQ multiplex PCR, and its TCRdb copy is limited to in-frame clones, with some not included. The DNA was the basis for D and trimming; V, J and clone size are from that table. The top ten clones hold roughly 0.58% of a sample with roughly 78,000 clones, 80% to 90% of them seen once. J gave up 5 bases and V 4 bases, and 6 bases lay outside the gene matches. The CDR3 runs 14 residues. In germline, CDR1 is MNHEY, CDR2 SMNVEV (reference sequence). Input material: peripheral blood. The V and J genes are TRBV27 and TRBJ2-7, with 9 bases that match TRBD1. The TCR comes from a man between 60 and 75 years old with acute or convalescent COVID-19. The CDR3 DNA reads as TGTGCCAGCAGTTCCGGGACAGGGTTCCACGAGCAGTACTTC. The encoded protein is CASSSGTGFHEQYF.